This T cell receptor beta chain was sequenced during a study of T cell repertoires in cytomegalovirus infection. About the research overall: Matching HLA type and CMV infection were both indicated by public TCR beta signatures.

This clonotype was seen many times. Its cognate antigen is unknown. Study outcomes and limitations: Summed public TCR beta family frequency identified CMV carriers bearing the relevant HLA. It was HLA-C-restricted CMV-specific TCR beta clonotypes that dominated the response ex vivo.

The CDR3 is made up of 15 amino acids. J lost 4 bases, V lost 3 bases, and 4 bases had no gene match. The germline gives CDR1 KGHDR, CDR2 SFDVKD. TCRdb analysed the reads with MiXCR anew, one entry per CDR3 protein. This table holds around 130,000 distinct CDR3 sequences, roughly 9% found once. The chain uses TRBV24-1 and TRBJ2-1; TRBD1 matches at 8 bases. This receptor was obtained from a human donor in good health (CMV status not recorded). Some clones in this sample may be carry-over from other donors' samples. Sequencing was performed on PBMCs. The CDR3 sequence: CATSDNRGSYNEQFF. The CDR3 DNA is TGTGCCACCAGTGATAACAGGGGGAGTTACAATGAGCAGTTCTTC.